This is a list of T cell receptor beta chains from one sample in a study of somatic mutations in cytotoxic T cells in rheumatoid arthritis. Data came from immunoSEQ multiplex PCR; TCRdb stores just in-frame clones and leaves some out. This table holds around 19,000 clones, around 68% found once. The sample was CD8+ T cells sorted from blood. Receptor source: a man aged 55 to 70 in good health. Each CDR3 is given without its conserved first and last residue. A D gene is named only where the DNA matches it firmly. Some rows have no size entry. The others give once, few or many, or a class for an expanded clone.

TRBJ2-7 TRBD1 TRBV5-1 - ASSLAQGAYEQY
TRBJ2-5 - TRBV11-2 - ASTPRPGGGTKRETQY
TRBJ2-3 - TRBV6-5 - ASSYQGVSTDTQY
TRBJ2-7 - TRBV5-1 once ASSLGTADYEQY
TRBJ2-1 TRBD1 TRBV6-5 - ASSYTGGPYNEQF
TRBJ2-1 - TRBV14 - ASSQRDLTYNEQF
TRBJ1-1 - TRBV19 - ASSESPNTEAF
TRBJ2-2 TRBD2 TRBV7-9 - ASSPRLAPNTGELF
TRBJ2-1 TRBD2 TRBV4-1 - ASSQDPWTSPDEQF
TRBJ1-4 - TRBV6-6 - ASSTWTANEKLF
TRBJ2-3 - TRBV7-9 - ASSLRQAPQDTQY
TRBJ2-3 - TRBV5-1 - ASSLDAGTSTDTQY
TRBJ2-1 - TRBV27 once ASSPPRGSYNEQF
TRBJ2-2 TRBD1 TRBV10-3 - AISESGTGTTGELF
TRBJ1-1 TRBD1 TRBV4-1 once ASSLGQGALTAEAF
TRBJ2-7 TRBD2 TRBV27 - ASSSYSGMVEQY
TRBJ2-3 - TRBV4-3 once ASSQDAGGLVTDTQY
TRBJ1-2 - TRBV6-6 - ASSYSGSNYGYT
TRBJ2-7 TRBD2 TRBV4-2 few ASSGTSGALSYEQY
TRBJ1-6 TRBD1 TRBV13 - ASSLGWTGRNSPLH
TRBJ1-1 - TRBV13 few ASSGGSVAGEAF
TRBJ2-7 TRBD1 TRBV7-9 - ASSRGQGTYEQY